The 14 T cell receptor beta chains below all came from one sample that was sequenced in a study of glioma-infiltrating T cells. TCR alpha and beta CDR3 regions were amplified from RNA using iRepertoire nested multiplex PCR. TCRdb fed the multiplex PCR reads into MiXCR, producing one record per CDR3 protein. The table has 300,000 to 450,000 distinct CDR3 sequences, around 45% seen once. Specimen: glioma tissue, nonneoplastic brain tissue, or PBMCs (not recorded which). The receptor set was obtained from a human donor with low-grade glioma or glioblastoma, undergoing nonglioma brain surgery, or in good health (not recorded which).

The chain couples TRBV7-9 to TRBJ2-4; the D is unclear. Germline V gene sequence: CDR1 SEHNR, CDR2 FQNEAQ (reference sequence). This CDR3 contains 13 residues. Trimming took off 5 bases at V and 3 bases at J, with 8 bases between the two ends. CDR3 sequence reads: CASSRLGKNIQYF. The CDR3 bases are TGTGCCAGCAGCCGGCTGGGCAAAAACATTCAGTACTTC.

About this clonotype itself: Relative to the germline gene, one junction end is altered; a read error may explain this. The V gene is TRBV7-2, the J gene TRBJ2-3; D is perhaps TRBD1 (5 bases). The CDR3 runs 13 residues. Germline CDR1 is SGHTA and CDR2 is FQGNSA. CDR3: CASSLKATDMQYF. CDR3 in DNA: TGTGCCAGCAGCTTAAAGGCGACAGATATGCAGTATTTT.

Concerning this clonotype: With a much larger clone just one base away, this may be a read error. This likely comes from a read error, as the CDR3 has no conserved phenylalanine or tryptophan at its end. V and J are TRBV20-1 and TRBJ2-3; no definite D call. CDR3 length: 12 residues. V lost 1 base and J 6 bases, leaving 8 bases between the germline ends. The V gene's germline CDR1 is DFQATT and CDR2 SNEGSKA (reference sequence). Here the CDR3 DNA reads TGCAGTGCTAGAGTCCGAGTGGATACGCAGTATTCT. Protein: CSARVRVDTQYS.

This clonotype was recorded at least ten times. This sequence joins TRBV28 and TRBJ2-5, with 15 bases fitting TRBD2. CDR3 length equals 16 residues. The germline V gene has CDR1 MDHEN and CDR2 SYDVKM. V was pared by 6 bases and J by 5 bases, with 7 bases of the junction left unmatched. The CDR3 nucleotides are TGTGCCAGCAGCACAGGACTAGCGGGAGGGCCGGAGACCCAGTACTTC. Its translation: CASSTGLAGGPETQYF. The whole variable domain, filled in from reference TRBV28 and TRBJ2-5, reads DVKVTQSSRYLVKRTGEKVFLECVQDMDHENMFWYRQDPGLGLRLIYFSYDVKMKEKGDIPEGYSVSREKKERFSLILESASTNQTSMYLCASSTGLAGGPETQYFGPGTRLLVL.

The chain links TRBV4-1 to TRBJ2-3; tentatively, D is TRBD2 (5 bases). V was shortened by 2 bases and J by 6 bases, with 9 bases between the two germline ends. Germline V gene sequence: CDR1 MGHRA, CDR2 YSYEKL. This CDR3 spans 13 amino acids. The CDR3 coding sequence is TGCGCCAGCAGCCAATCCCGCGGGGATACGCAGTATTTT. Protein: CASSQSRGDTQYF.

A word on this clonotype: A read error may explain this, as a much larger clone is one base away. The rearrangement uses TRBV18 and TRBJ2-7; no reliable D call. CDR1 and CDR2 from the germline V gene are KGHSH and LQKENI. CDR3 size: 13 residues. V lost 6 bases, J lost 3 bases, and 12 bases lay in between. CDR3 loop: CASSPTLDYEQYF. The CDR3 nucleotides are TGTGCCAGCTCGCCGACTTTAGACTACGAGCAGTACTTC. The entire variable domain, with the rest obtained from reference TRBV18 and TRBJ2-7, is as follows: NAGVMQNPRHLVRRRGQEARLRCSPMKGHSHVYWYRQLPEEGLKFMVYLQKENIIDESGMPKERFSAEFPKEGPSILRIQQVVRGDSAAYFCASSPTLDYEQYFGPGTRLTVT.

DNA for the CDR3: TGTGCCAGCAGTCCCACAGGGCCGAGCGTGCCCCAGCATTTT. The encoded protein is CASSPTGPSVPQHF. The chain uses TRBV6-6 and TRBJ1-5; a possible D gene is TRBD1 (6 bases). This CDR3 has 14 amino acids. Germline V gene lookup returns CDR1 MNHNY and CDR2 SVGAGI (reference sequence). Trimming removed 5 bases at V and 9 bases at J, with 17 bases between.

This clonotype is categorized as medium-sized. The rearrangement links TRBV20-1 to TRBJ2-3; unclear D gene. Germline V gene sequence: CDR1 DFQATT, CDR2 SNEGSKA (reference sequence). V was clipped by 0 bases and J by 7 bases, with 8 bases between them. The CDR3 has 12 residues. This chain's CDR3 is CSARDQSYTQYF. CDR3 nucleotide sequence: TGCAGTGCTAGAGATCAAAGCTATACGCAGTATTTT.

The chain recombines TRBV19 with TRBJ1-5, with a possible D match to TRBD1 (5 bases). CDR3 length: 16 amino acids. V was pared by 3 bases and J by 0 bases, with 12 bases between. The germline V gene encodes CDR1 LNHDA and CDR2 SQIVND (reference sequence). CDR3 loop: CASSIRQSYSNQPQHF. The CDR3 DNA reads TGTGCCAGTAGTATCAGACAGTCTTATAGCAATCAGCCCCAGCATTTT.

V and J are TRBV4-2 and TRBJ1-1; 7 nucleotides line up with TRBD1. Looked up from germline, CDR1 is LGHNA and CDR2 is YNFKEQ. CDR3 length: 14 residues. J was trimmed by 2 bases and V by 5 bases; bases with no gene match: 5. CDR3 nucleotides: TGTGCCAGCAGCATGGACAGGCTCAACACTGAAGCTTTCTTT. This translates into CASSMDRLNTEAFF.

The rearrangement uses TRBV7-2 and TRBJ2-1; 14 positions agree with TRBD2. This CDR3 contains 16 residues. J gave up 5 bases and V 4 bases, and 4 bases lay outside the gene matches. Germline CDR1 and CDR2: SGHTA and FQGNSA. DNA for the CDR3: TGTGCCAGCAGCTCTAAGGGACTAGCGGGGGACAATGAGCAGTTCTTC. As protein: CASSSKGLAGDNEQFF.

This clonotype was counted a single time. A much bigger clone sits one base away, suggesting this may be a read error. A read error is likely, as this CDR3 ends without the conserved phenylalanine or tryptophan. The gene calls are TRBV27 and TRBJ2-1; D gene unclear. This CDR3 comprises 13 residues. The germline V and J ends were trimmed by 4 bases and 2 bases, with 6 bases remaining between them. CDR1 MNHEY and CDR2 SMNVEV come from the germline V gene (reference sequence). This CDR3 is CASSYGPYNEQFL. CDR3 nucleotide sequence: TGTGCCAGCAGTTACGGGCCCTACAATGAGCAGTTCTTA.

This chain uses TRBV10-3 with TRBJ1-1; 7 nucleotides align to TRBD1. CDR3 length: 18 amino acids. Per germline, CDR1 ENHRY and CDR2 SYGVKD. V lost 0 bases and J lost 0; bases outside the gene matches: 10. The CDR3 protein is CAISESIPGGALNTEAFF. CDR3 in DNA: TGTGCCATCAGTGAGTCTATACCAGGGGGGGCTTTGAACACTGAAGCTTTCTTT.

CDR3 nucleotides: TGTACCATCAGCGCCGTAACCGAAGAGACCCAGTACTTC. This encodes CTISAVTEETQYF. The chain is built from TRBV27 and TRBJ2-5; D not certain. The CDR3 has 13 residues. Germline CDR1 is MNHEY and CDR2 is SMNVEV (reference sequence).